Listed here are 17 T cell receptor beta chains from one sample, sequenced in a study of T cell repertoires in ileal Crohn's disease. Here immunoSEQ multiplex PCR was the method, and the copy in TCRdb shows in-frame clones only, minus some. This sample yields roughly 3,900 clones, of which about 78% are seen a single time; around 13% belongs to the top ten. Time point given: neoterminal ileum biopsy at postoperative endoscopy, about 6 months after surgery. Specimen: ileal tissue. The source of these receptors is an adult with Crohn's disease.

The J gene is TRBJ1-1, the V gene TRBV27, with TRBD1 matching 9 bases. The germline CDR1 and CDR2 sequences are MNHEY and SMNVEV (reference sequence). This CDR3 has 14 residues. The V gene end was trimmed by 4 bases and the J gene end by 5 bases; junction bases not matched to a gene: 5. The CDR3 bases are TGTGCCAGCAGTTCCCAGGACAGGGGAACTGAAGCTTTCTTT. Protein sequence: CASSSQDRGTEAFF.

The V call is TRBV5-8, the J call TRBJ1-1, with D possibly being TRBD1 (5 bases). Trimming took off 0 bases at V and 1 base at J, with 10 bases between the two ends. Germline assignment: CDR1 SGHTS and CDR2 YDEGEE. This CDR3 comprises 15 residues. The CDR3 sequence is CASSLGQGWNTEAFF. The CDR3 region has the DNA TGTGCCAGCAGCTTGGGGCAGGGATGGAACACTGAAGCTTTCTTT.

V and J are TRBV2 and TRBJ1-2; no reliable D call. This CDR3 has 13 amino acids. V lost 4 bases and J 1 base, leaving 7 bases between the germline ends. Per the germline V gene, CDR1 is SNHLY and CDR2 is FYNNEI. The CDR3: CASSAEINYGYTF. CDR3 nucleotides: TGTGCCAGCAGTGCAGAAATTAACTATGGCTACACCTTC. Based on the CDR3 plus reference TRBV2 and TRBJ1-2, the full variable domain is EPEVTQTPSHQVTQMGQEVILRCVPISNHLYFYWYRQILGQKVEFLVSFYNNEISEKSEIFDDQFSVERPDGSNFTLKIRSTKLEDSAMYFCASSAEINYGYTFGSGTRLTVV.

The J gene is TRBJ1-2, the V gene TRBV7-8; 9 bases are shared with TRBD1. Germline V gives CDR1 SGHVS, CDR2 FQNEAQ. The CDR3 runs 14 residues. V was clipped by 7 bases and J by 5 bases; unmatched bases: 8. The CDR3, as DNA: TGTGCCAGCAACGCGGACAGGGGACGGTATGGCTACACCTTC. It codes for CASNADRGRYGYTF.

This clone has just one count. DNA for the CDR3: TGTGCCAGCAGTGGAGCGGGGGGCACAGATACGCAGTATTTT. Amino acids: CASSGAGGTDTQYF. The chain carries TRBV6-4 and TRBJ2-3; 8 positions match TRBD2. This CDR3 comprises 14 residues. CDR1 MRHNA and CDR2 SNTAGT come from the germline V gene. The ends lost 4 bases at V and 1 base at J; junction bases unmatched: 1.

This chain links TRBV27 with TRBJ1-4; no definite D call. Per the germline V gene, CDR1 is MNHEY and CDR2 is SMNVEV (reference sequence). V was shortened by 5 bases and J by 7 bases, with 14 bases between the two germline ends. CDR3 length: 14 residues. CDR3 sequence: CASSRQTTAEKLFF. CDR3 bases: TGTGCCAGCAGTCGACAAACGACGGCTGAAAAACTGTTTTTT.

This clone was found once. The chain is built from TRBV5-4 and TRBJ2-3; 9 bases match TRBD2. Germline V CDR1 and CDR2: SGHNT, YYREEE (reference sequence). The CDR3 contains 17 residues. Trimming at V came to 1 base and at J to 3 bases, leaving 9 bases not matched to a gene. The CDR3 region is CASSLRAGGPRTDTQYF. CDR3 in DNA: TGTGCCAGCAGCTTGAGAGCGGGGGGACCGAGAACAGATACGCAGTATTTT.

In DNA form, the CDR3 reads TGTGCCAGCTCGAGACCGGGACAGGGGTATCGGCAGGCCCATGAGCAGTTCTTC. Translation gives CASSRPGQGYRQAHEQFF. The chain is built from TRBV18 and TRBJ2-1, with 10 nucleotides matching TRBD1. Germline V gives CDR1 KGHSH, CDR2 LQKENI. This CDR3 comprises 18 residues. Unmatched junction bases numbered 19, after V lost 6 bases and J lost 8 bases.

The chain carries TRBV5-1 and TRBJ2-7; 11 nucleotides agree with TRBD1. Germline CDR1 and CDR2: SGHRS and YFSETQ. The V and J ends lost 5 bases and 5 bases, in that order; junction bases with no gene match: 9. The CDR3 extends over 15 amino acids. This chain's CDR3 is CASRAGTGGRHEQYF. The CDR3 DNA follows: TGCGCCAGCAGGGCGGGGACAGGGGGGCGACACGAGCAGTACTTC. Combining the CDR3 with reference TRBV5-1 and TRBJ2-7 gives the whole variable domain KAGVTQTPRYLIKTRGQQVTLSCSPISGHRSVSWYQQTPGQGLQFLFEYFSETQRNKGNFPGRFSGRQFSNSRSEMNVSTLELGDSALYLCASRAGTGGRHEQYFGPGTRLTVT.

The chain joins TRBV7-3 to TRBJ2-1; TRBD2 matches 10 bases. CDR3 length: 15 amino acids. Per the germline V gene, CDR1 is SGHTA and CDR2 is FQGTGA. The J segment lost 3 bases and the V segment lost 5 bases, leaving 4 bases of the junction unmatched. CDR3: CASSLSGGNYNEQFF. The CDR3 DNA reads TGTGCCAGCAGCCTTAGCGGGGGGAACTACAATGAGCAGTTCTTC.

This clone was detected only a few times. The gene calls are TRBV15 and TRBJ2-2; the D gene is possibly TRBD2 (5 bases). The germline gives CDR1 LNHNV, CDR2 YYDKDF (reference sequence). The CDR3 totals 13 residues. V was shortened by 3 bases and J by 8 bases, with 10 bases between the two germline ends. CDR3 residues: CATSRRAQGELFF. The CDR3 nucleotides read TGTGCCACCAGCAGGAGGGCGCAGGGGGAGCTGTTTTTT.

The chain joins TRBV5-4 to TRBJ2-1; 8 nucleotides agree with TRBD1. V trimming: 0 bases; J trimming: 7 bases; junction bases outside the gene matches: 3. The CDR3 sequence is 14 residues long. Germline CDR1 is SGHNT and CDR2 is YYREEE (reference sequence). CDR3 DNA: TGTGCCAGCAGCTTGGCGCGGACAGGGAATGAGCAGTTCTTC. The encoded protein is CASSLARTGNEQFF. Drawing the rest from reference TRBV5-4 and TRBJ2-1, the complete variable domain is ETGVTQSPTHLIKTRGQQVTLRCSSQSGHNTVSWYQQALGQGPQFIFQYYREEENGRGNFPPRFSGLQFPNYSSELNVNALELDDSALYLCASSLARTGNEQFFGPGTRLTVL.

The V and J genes are TRBV5-1 and TRBJ2-1; 13 bases are a match to TRBD2. This CDR3 is 17 amino acids long. The junction had 9 bases not matched to a gene; V was cut back by 6 bases and J by 3 bases. Per germline, CDR1 SGHRS and CDR2 YFSETQ. The CDR3 region has the DNA TGCGCCAGCAAGGATACTAGCGGGGGGGCCGTCTACAATGAGCAGTTCTTC. Translating it yields CASKDTSGGAVYNEQFF.

The rearrangement joins TRBV7-2 to TRBJ2-2, with 7 bases that match TRBD1. The junction had 6 bases not matched to a gene; V was cut back by 5 bases and J by 0 bases. Germline CDR1 reads SGHTA; CDR2 reads FQGNSA. The CDR3 is 16 residues long. The CDR3 DNA is TGTGCCAGCAGCACTCGGGACAGATCGAACACCGGGGAGCTGTTTTTT. Residues: CASSTRDRSNTGELFF. Together with reference TRBV7-2 and TRBJ2-2, the CDR3 gives the full variable domain: GAGVSQSPSNKVTEKGKDVELRCDPISGHTALYWYRQSLGQGLEFLIYFQGNSAPDKSGLPSDRFSAERTGGSVSTLTIQRTQQEDSAVYLCASSTRDRSNTGELFFGEGSRLTVL.

In the case of this clone: This CDR3 is also generated by other DNA sequences in the sample. The CDR3 loop reads CASSLDGAGNQPQHF. The CDR3, as DNA: TGCGCCAGCAGCTTGGATGGCGCGGGCAATCAGCCCCAGCATTTT. V usage is TRBV5-1 and J usage is TRBJ1-5; D is unclear. Germline CDR1 reads SGHRS; CDR2 reads YFSETQ. The CDR3 has 15 residues. The V gene lost 0 bases and the J gene lost 2 bases, with 9 bases spanning the gap. The full variable domain, rest sourced from reference TRBV5-1 and TRBJ1-5, is KAGVTQTPRYLIKTRGQQVTLSCSPISGHRSVSWYQQTPGQGLQFLFEYFSETQRNKGNFPGRFSGRQFSNSRSEMNVSTLELGDSALYLCASSLDGAGNQPQHFGDGTRLSIL.

The chain carries TRBV4-1 and TRBJ2-5; D ambiguous. V shed 0 bases and J shed 1 base, with 9 bases lying between them. The CDR3 spans 15 residues. CDR1 and CDR2 from the germline V gene are MGHRA and YSYEKL. The CDR3 is CASSQETVPQETQYF. CDR3 sequence (DNA): TGCGCCAGCAGCCAAGAAACAGTCCCCCAAGAGACCCAGTACTTC.

This rearrangement joins TRBV5-1 to TRBJ2-1; no reliable D call. The ends were cut back, 7 bases at V and 2 bases at J, with 13 bases in the middle. This CDR3 is built from 14 residues. CDR1 and CDR2 from the germline V gene are SGHRS and YFSETQ. DNA of the CDR3: TGCGCCAGCGGGCAAATGGGCACCTACAATGAGCAGTTCTTC. This sequence encodes CASGQMGTYNEQFF.